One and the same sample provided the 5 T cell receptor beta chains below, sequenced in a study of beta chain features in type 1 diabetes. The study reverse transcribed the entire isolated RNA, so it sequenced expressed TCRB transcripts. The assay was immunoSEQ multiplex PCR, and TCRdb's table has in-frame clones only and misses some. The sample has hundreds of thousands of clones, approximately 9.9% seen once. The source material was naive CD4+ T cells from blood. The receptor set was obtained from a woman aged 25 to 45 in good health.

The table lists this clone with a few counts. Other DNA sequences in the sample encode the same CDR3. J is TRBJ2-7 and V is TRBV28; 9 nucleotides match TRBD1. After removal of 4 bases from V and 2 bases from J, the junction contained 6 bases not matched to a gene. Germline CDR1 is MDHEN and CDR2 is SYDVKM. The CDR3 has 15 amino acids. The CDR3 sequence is CASSSGQGTPYEQYF. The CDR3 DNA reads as TGTGCCAGCAGTTCAGGACAGGGGACCCCCTACGAGCAGTACTTC.

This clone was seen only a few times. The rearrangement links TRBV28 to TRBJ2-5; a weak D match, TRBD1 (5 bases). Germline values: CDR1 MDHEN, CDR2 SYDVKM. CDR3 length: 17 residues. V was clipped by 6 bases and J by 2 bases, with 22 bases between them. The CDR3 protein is CASSSQVSQVGQETQYF. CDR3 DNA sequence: TGTGCCAGCAGCTCACAGGTGTCACAGGTCGGTCAAGAGACCCAGTACTTC.

CDR3 amino acids: CASSLGGTRAETQYF. The CDR3 DNA follows: TGTGCCAGCAGCCTCGGAGGGACTAGAGCAGAGACCCAGTACTTC. The chain couples TRBV11-3 to TRBJ2-5; 8 bases fit TRBD2. V trimming: 5 bases; J trimming: 4 bases; junction bases outside the gene matches: 9. The CDR3 has 15 amino acids. Germline V lookup: CDR1 SGHNT, CDR2 YENEEA.

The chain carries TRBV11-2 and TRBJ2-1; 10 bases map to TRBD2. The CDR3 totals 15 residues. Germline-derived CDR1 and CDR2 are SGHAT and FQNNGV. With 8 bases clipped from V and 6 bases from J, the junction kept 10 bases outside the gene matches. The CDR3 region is CASRAGTSAFNEQFF. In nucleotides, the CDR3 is TGTGCCAGCCGGGCCGGGACTAGCGCCTTCAATGAGCAGTTCTTC. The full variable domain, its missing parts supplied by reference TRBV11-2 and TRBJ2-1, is EAGVAQSPRYKIIEKRQSVAFWCNPISGHATLYWYQQILGQGPKLLIQFQNNGVVDDSQLPKDRFSAERLKGVDSTLKIQPAKLEDSAVYLCASRAGTSAFNEQFFGPGTRLTVL.

The CDR3, as DNA: TGTGCCAGCAGCTTCACCCTAGCGGGAGTGAATGAGCAGTTCTTC. Amino acid sequence: CASSFTLAGVNEQFF. The chain recombines TRBV11-2 with TRBJ2-1; the match to TRBD2 covers 10 bases. This CDR3 region has 15 residues. V dropped 3 bases and J dropped 7; count of bases not matched to a gene: 6. Germline CDR1 SGHAT, CDR2 FQNNGV.